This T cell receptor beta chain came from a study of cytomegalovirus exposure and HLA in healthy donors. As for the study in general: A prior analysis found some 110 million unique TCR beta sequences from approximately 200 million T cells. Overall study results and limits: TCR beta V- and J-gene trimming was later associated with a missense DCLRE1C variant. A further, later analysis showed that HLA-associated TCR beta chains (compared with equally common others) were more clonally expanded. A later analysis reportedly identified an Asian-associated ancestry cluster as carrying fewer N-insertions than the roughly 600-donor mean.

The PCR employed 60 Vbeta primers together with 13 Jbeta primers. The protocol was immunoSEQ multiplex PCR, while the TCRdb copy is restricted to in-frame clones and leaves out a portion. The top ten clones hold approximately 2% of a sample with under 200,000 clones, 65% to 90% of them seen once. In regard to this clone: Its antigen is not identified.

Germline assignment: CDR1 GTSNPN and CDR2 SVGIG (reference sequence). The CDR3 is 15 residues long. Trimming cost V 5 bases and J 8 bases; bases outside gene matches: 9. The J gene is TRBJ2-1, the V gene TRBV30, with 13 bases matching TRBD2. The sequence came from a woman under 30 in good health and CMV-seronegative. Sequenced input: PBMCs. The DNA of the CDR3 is TGTGCCTGGGCCACGGGACTAGCGGGATTTGATGAGCAGTTCTTC. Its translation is CAWATGLAGFDEQFF.